Each of the 5 T cell receptor beta chains below was sequenced from the same sample in a study of CD8 T cells in ankylosing spondylitis. Using its own MiXCR run on the 5' RACE reads, TCRdb lists one record per CDR3 protein. This sample yields 700,000 to 850,000 distinct CDR3 sequences, of which approximately 10% are seen a single time; roughly 0.51% belongs to the top ten. Their target antigens are unknown. The study's findings and limits: A TCR beta motif of eight highly homologous variants appeared characteristic of ankylosing spondylitis blood.

Sequencing was carried out using blood, either unsorted or a sorted T cell fraction (not recorded which). All receptors derive from a male donor with ankylosing spondylitis.

The sample holds a few counts of this clonotype. The rearrangement uses TRBV5-1 and TRBJ2-5, with TRBD2 identical over 11 bases. Germline assignment: CDR1 SGHRS and CDR2 YFSETQ. The CDR3 is 15 residues long. Trimming removed 3 bases from V and 3 bases from J; junction bases left unmatched: 4. CDR3 nucleotides: TGCGCCAGCAGCTACGGGACTAGCGGTGAAGAGACCCAGTACTTC. Translation: CASSYGTSGEETQYF.

The rearrangement joins TRBV6-2 or TRBV6-3 to TRBJ1-5; tentatively, D is TRBD1 (6 bases). Trimming stripped 2 bases from V and 1 base from J, with 24 bases between. The CDR3 runs 20 residues. CDR1 and CDR2 from the germline V gene are MNHEY and SVGEGT. The CDR3 DNA reads as TGTGCCAGCAGTTACCTGTTAGGGGACACCCGTATTAGCAGCAATCAGCCCCAGCATTTT. Translation: CASSYLLGDTRISSNQPQHF.

This chain joins TRBV20-1 and TRBJ2-7; D remains ambiguous. The CDR3 has 14 residues. Germline CDR1 and CDR2: DFQATT and SNEGSKA (reference sequence). V was cut by 3 bases and J by 2 bases, with 14 bases left in between. For the CDR3, the DNA is TGCAGTGCTAGTTCGTTTGCTGGGACCTACGAGCAGTACTTC. Translation gives CSASSFAGTYEQYF.

This clonotype was seen only a few times. The chain couples TRBV20-1 to TRBJ2-5, with TRBD2 matching over 14 bases. Germline V gene sequence: CDR1 DFQATT, CDR2 SNEGSKA (reference sequence). The CDR3 is 13 amino acids. The DNA of the CDR3 is TGCAGCCCCGGACTAGCGGGAGGTGAGACCCAGTACTTC. Translated: CSPGLAGGETQYF.

This clonotype was observed a few times. The chain carries TRBV6-5 and TRBJ2-1; D possibly matches TRBD1 or TRBD2 (7 bases each). This CDR3 comprises 15 residues. V lost 0 bases to trimming and J lost 9 bases, with 15 bases between them. Germline lookup yields CDR1 MNHEY and CDR2 SVGAGI. The CDR3 protein is CASSYSVQGRGEQFF. In nucleotides, the CDR3 is TGTGCCAGCAGTTACTCGGTACAGGGGAGGGGTGAGCAGTTCTTC.